Sequencing of this T cell receptor (beta chain) was carried out in a study of Ad26.COV2.S vaccination and SARS-CoV-2 variants (dated by TCRdb to about 2021). Regarding the complete study: Vaccine-arm donors came from COV1001, a multicentre, randomized, double-blind, placebo-controlled phase I-IIa trial of Ad26.COV2.S in healthy adults. Trial participants were randomized into five groups of five: low-dose or high-dose Ad26.COV2.S given once or twice, or placebo on both occasions. Blinding of investigators to trial group allocation was maintained during experiments and outcome assessment. The specificity and breadth of SARS-CoV-2-reactive T cell receptors after Ad26.COV2.S vaccination were assessed by TCRbeta repertoire sequencing. The TCR-sequenced set comprised approximately 32 samples: some 19 Ad26.COV2.S vaccine recipients, 5 placebo recipients and 8 SARS-CoV-2 convalescent individuals. Ad26.COV2.S was administered intramuscularly at a dose of 5x10^10 or 1x10^11 viral particles, either as one shot or as two shots given 56 days apart.

As for this clone: This clone's antigen is unknown. Base qualities are not recorded, but no much larger clone differs from it by a single base.

On the study overall, not on this receptor specifically: Higher spike-specific TCR breadth was observed in Ad26.COV2.S recipients than in placebo recipients (P = 0.0014). The authors noted that total T cell responses may have been underestimated by the TCR breadth and depth analyses. Comparing responses between vaccine doses or regimens was not something the study was powered to do. After vaccination, substantial breadth of spike-specific CD8+ and CD4+ T cell responses was reported. Comparable non-spike TCR breadth was observed between vaccine and placebo recipients, consistent with only spike being contained in the vaccine.

TCRbeta CDR3 regions were sequenced with the immunoSEQ Assay. After extraction, genomic DNA underwent amplification by bias-controlled multiplex PCR, followed by high-throughput sequencing. In the paper's pipeline: To quantify the absolute abundance of every unique TCRbeta CDR3 region, sequences were collapsed and filtered. T cell fraction was estimated by normalizing TCRbeta template counts to usable DNA, which was measured by amplifying reference genes present in all nucleated cells. Repertoire TCRs were annotated as SARS-CoV-2-specific when V gene, CDR3 amino acid sequence and J gene were exactly matched to a known reactive TCR set. The reference SARS-CoV-2 TCR set was derived from MIRA and filtered for enrichment in COVID-19-positive ImmuneCODE repertoires, a step that removed public or cross-reactive TCRs. Drawing on the MIRA antigens, annotated TCRs were analysed further at the level of specific ORF or position within ORF. Depth was the summed frequency of annotated unique rearrangements, while breadth was defined as annotated unique rearrangements over total unique productive rearrangements. Group comparisons of TCR breadth used two-sided Wilcoxon rank-sum tests. The immuneACCESS repertoire file appears here via TCRdb, limited to in-frame rearrangements. These files lack a portion of the clones; in checked studies, under half of the deficit traces to unresolved V genes, and the cause of the others is not known. That table gives V, J and clone size, and the DNA gave D and trimming. Within this sample are some 290,000 clones, with around 83% of them counted one time only. The top ten clonotypes cover 1.9% of the sample.

V loses 4 bases at its end and J loses 6 bases; junction bases beyond the gene matches: 0. Measured from the cysteine to the phenylalanine, the CDR3 is 12 residues long. Solely the CDR3 DNA is kept, with 36 bases framed from the first base. CDR1 SGHNT and CDR2 YYREEE were looked up in the germline V gene (reference sequence). The treatment or condition label here, explained by the study, means: approximately 18 received Ad26.COV2.S at low or high dose, single or two shots; roughly five received placebo; per-sample allocation not given. For vaccine and placebo recipients, repertoires were sequenced using samples collected on day 63 after the first injection. Between 29 July and 7 August 2020, Cohort 1b enrolled 25 adults aged 18-55 years at one site in Boston, USA. Ad26.COV2.S consisted of a replication-incompetent adenovirus type 26 vector by which a prefusion-stabilized SARS-CoV-2 spike protein from the original Wuhan strain was expressed.

The sample was peripheral blood, taken in a trial of Ad26.COV2.S vaccine versus placebo. The receptor was isolated from a person aged 18-60 years who received the Ad26.COV2.S COVID-19 vaccine or a placebo. The chain is encoded by TRBV5-4 joined to TRBJ1-2, with 10 junctional bases fitting TRBD1. Read as DNA, the sequence is TGTGCCAGCAGCGGACAGGGGGATGGCTACACCTTC. Translation gives CASSGQGDGYTF.